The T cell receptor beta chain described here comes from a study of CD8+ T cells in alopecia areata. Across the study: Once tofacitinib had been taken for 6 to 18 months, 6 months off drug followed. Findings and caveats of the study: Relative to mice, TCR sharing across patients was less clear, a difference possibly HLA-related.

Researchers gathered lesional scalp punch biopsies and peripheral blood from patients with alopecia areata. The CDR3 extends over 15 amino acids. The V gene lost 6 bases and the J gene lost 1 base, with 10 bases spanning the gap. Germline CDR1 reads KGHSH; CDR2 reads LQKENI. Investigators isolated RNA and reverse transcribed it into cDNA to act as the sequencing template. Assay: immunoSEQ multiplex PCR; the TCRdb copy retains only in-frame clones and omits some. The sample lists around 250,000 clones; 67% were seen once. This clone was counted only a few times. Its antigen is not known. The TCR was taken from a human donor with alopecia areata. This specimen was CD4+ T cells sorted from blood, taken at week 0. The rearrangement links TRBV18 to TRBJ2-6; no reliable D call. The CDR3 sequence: CASSGTVSGANVLTF. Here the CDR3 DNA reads TGTGCCAGCTCGGGTACGGTATCTGGGGCCAACGTCCTGACTTTC.